This note documents a single T cell receptor (beta chain) sequence. Its cognate antigen is unknown. The repertoire was sequenced with immunoSEQ multiplex PCR; TCRdb's copy has only in-frame clones and lacks some. The table has more than 50,000 clones, 80% seen once; the top ten hold approximately 6.1%. Germline V CDR1 and CDR2: SEHNR, FQNEAQ (reference sequence). The CDR3 contains 13 residues. Trimming stripped 1 base from V and 5 bases from J, with 8 bases between. These data are taken from a study of a mutant IDH1 vaccine in newly diagnosed glioma. At the level of the study: The initiation of vaccination occurred 4-6 weeks after radiotherapy alone, or with temozolomide cycles.

Time point described: week 11, during vaccination. Doses comprised 300 ug of mutant IDH1 20-mer peptide each, plus topical imiquimod. The chain joins TRBV7-9 to TRBJ1-2; D call uncertain. Sequenced material: PBMCs, taken from a glioma patient whose treatment included an IDH1 peptide vaccine. The TCR was taken from a man aged 50-59 years with glioma. CDR3 DNA: TGTGCCAGCAGCTTAGGATATACATATGGCTACACCTTC. Its protein is CASSLGYTYGYTF.